A selection of T cell receptor beta chains follows, all from one sample in a study of T cell responses to AZD1222 COVID-19 vaccine. Generated by immunoSEQ multiplex PCR, the TCRdb table keeps only in-frame clones and is missing some. There are about 210,000 clones in the sample; roughly 92% occur only once, and approximately 1.3% lies in the top ten. The material sequenced was peripheral blood, taken on day 0 of AZD1222 vaccination. These receptors all stem from an adult in good health. Each CDR3 is given with its conserved first and last residue. Each record gives: V gene, J gene, D gene, clone size, CDR3 protein, CDR3 DNA. A D gene is named only where the DNA matches it firmly. For some rows the clone size is stated as once, few or many, or as a class when expanded; others skip it.

V gene: TRBV27; J gene: TRBJ1-1; D gene: -; clone size: -; CDR3 protein: CASSLSSSAANTEAFF; CDR3 DNA: TGTGCCAGCAGTTTATCGAGTTCGGCCGCGAACACTGAAGCTTTCTTT
V gene: TRBV7-6; J gene: TRBJ1-6; D gene: TRBD1; clone size: few; CDR3 protein: CASSPGQKISPLHF; CDR3 DNA: TGTGCCAGCAGCCCGGGACAGAAGATTTCACCCCTCCACTTT
V gene: TRBV10-3; J gene: TRBJ1-2; D gene: -; clone size: -; CDR3 protein: CAISKDGSLWDGYTF; CDR3 DNA: TGTGCCATCAGCAAAGACGGTTCTCTATGGGATGGCTACACCTTC
V gene: TRBV9; J gene: TRBJ1-3; D gene: -; clone size: few; CDR3 protein: CASSVDAVSGNTIYF; CDR3 DNA: TGTGCCAGCAGCGTAGATGCGGTCTCTGGAAACACCATATATTTT
V gene: TRBV28; J gene: TRBJ2-3; D gene: TRBD2; clone size: -; CDR3 protein: CASSLGGGTDTQYF; CDR3 DNA: TGTGCCAGCAGTTTAGGGGGGGGCACAGATACGCAGTATTTT
V gene: TRBV25-1; J gene: TRBJ1-3; D gene: -; clone size: -; CDR3 protein: CASSEKGFSGNTIYF; CDR3 DNA: TGTGCCAGCAGTGAAAAGGGGTTCTCTGGAAACACCATATATTTT
V gene: TRBV5-4; J gene: TRBJ1-1; D gene: -; clone size: -; CDR3 protein: CASSYRQAGLAEAFF; CDR3 DNA: TGTGCCAGCAGCTACAGACAGGCCGGGTTGGCTGAAGCTTTCTTT
V gene: TRBV28; J gene: TRBJ1-5; D gene: -; clone size: -; CDR3 protein: CASSQASNQPQHF; CDR3 DNA: TGTGCCAGCAGTCAGGCGAGCAATCAGCCCCAGCATTTT
V gene: TRBV5-1; J gene: TRBJ1-1; D gene: -; clone size: -; CDR3 protein: CASMDFSTEAFF; CDR3 DNA: TGCGCCAGCATGGACTTCAGTACGGAAGCTTTCTTT
V gene: TRBV27; J gene: TRBJ1-5; D gene: -; clone size: once; CDR3 protein: CASSSTFNQPQHF; CDR3 DNA: TGTGCCAGCAGTTCAACGTTCAATCAGCCCCAGCATTTT
V gene: TRBV18; J gene: TRBJ2-7; D gene: -; clone size: -; CDR3 protein: CASSPQAESYEQYF; CDR3 DNA: TGTGCCAGCTCACCACAGGCAGAATCCTACGAGCAGTACTTC
V gene: TRBV6-2/TRBV6-3; J gene: TRBJ1-6; D gene: -; clone size: -; CDR3 protein: CASSYLEWSSYNSPLHF; CDR3 DNA: TGTGCCAGCAGTTACTTGGAATGGAGCTCCTATAATTCACCCCTCCACTTT
V gene: TRBV4-2; J gene: TRBJ2-1; D gene: TRBD2; clone size: -; CDR3 protein: CASSQDPWLAGAVFYNEQFF; CDR3 DNA: TGTGCCAGCAGCCAAGATCCCTGGCTAGCGGGGGCCGTCTTTTACAATGAGCAGTTCTTC
V gene: TRBV30; J gene: TRBJ2-3; D gene: -; clone size: once; CDR3 protein: CAWARDTSTDTQYF; CDR3 DNA: TGTGCCTGGGCCCGCGACACTAGCACAGATACGCAGTATTTT
V gene: TRBV28; J gene: TRBJ2-2; D gene: TRBD1; clone size: -; CDR3 protein: CASSPGGLGTGLTGELFF; CDR3 DNA: TGTGCCAGCAGTCCCGGGGGCTTAGGGACAGGGCTCACCGGGGAGCTGTTTTTT
V gene: TRBV28; J gene: TRBJ1-5; D gene: -; clone size: -; CDR3 protein: CASNQPQHF; CDR3 DNA: TGTGCCAGCAATCAGCCCCAGCATTTT